Listed below are T cell receptor beta chains from one sample, sequenced in a study of blood T cells in healthy people across ages. TCRdb itself ran the 5' RACE reads through MiXCR, one entry per CDR3 protein. There are 1.5 million or so distinct CDR3 sequences in the sample; approximately 40% occur only once, and 7.9% lies in the top ten. The sequencing input was blood. These receptors originate from a woman younger than 30 in good health. CDR3s include the opening cysteine and the closing phenylalanine or tryptophan. D genes are given only for firm matches. Not every row has a clone size; where given, it reads once, few, many or a size class.

V gene: TRBV12-3/TRBV12-4
D gene: NA
J gene: TRBJ2-3
clone size: NA
CDR3 DNA: TGTGCCAGCAGTTTCCCTAGCGGCACAGATACGCAGTATTTT
CDR3 protein: CASSFPSGTDTQYF

V gene: TRBV7-9
D gene: TRBD2
J gene: TRBJ2-1
clone size: few
CDR3 DNA: TGTGCCAGCAGCCGCGGGACTAGCGACAATGAGCAGTTCTTC
CDR3 protein: CASSRGTSDNEQFF

V gene: TRBV20-1
D gene: NA
J gene: TRBJ2-5
clone size: few
CDR3 DNA: TGCAGTGCTAGAGTCAAGACAGTGGGAGAGACCCAGTACTTC
CDR3 protein: CSARVKTVGETQYF

V gene: TRBV7-8
D gene: NA
J gene: TRBJ2-7
clone size: NA
CDR3 DNA: TGTGCCAGCAGCCTCGTGACAGGCTATTCCGACGAGCAGTACTTC
CDR3 protein: CASSLVTGYSDEQYF

V gene: TRBV10-2
D gene: NA
J gene: TRBJ2-5
clone size: few
CDR3 DNA: TGCGCCACTTGCCGGGACGTCCGCGAGACCCAGTACTTC
CDR3 protein: CATCRDVRETQYF

V gene: TRBV7-9
D gene: NA
J gene: TRBJ2-3
clone size: NA
CDR3 DNA: TGTGCCAGCAGCGCGAAACTAGGCTTAAACACAGATACGCAGTATTTT
CDR3 protein: CASSAKLGLNTDTQYF

V gene: TRBV7-2
D gene: NA
J gene: TRBJ2-2
clone size: many
CDR3 DNA: TGTGCCAGCAGCAACACCGGGGAGCTGTTTTTT
CDR3 protein: CASSNTGELFF

V gene: TRBV12-3/TRBV12-4
D gene: NA
J gene: TRBJ1-2
clone size: NA
CDR3 DNA: TGTGACAGCAGTTCGTCAGGGTACTATGGCTACACCTTC
CDR3 protein: CDSSSSGYYGYTF

V gene: TRBV12-3/TRBV12-4
D gene: NA
J gene: TRBJ2-7
clone size: few
CDR3 DNA: TGTGCCAGCAGTTTAGGGACTAACCTCTACGAGCAGTACTTC
CDR3 protein: CASSLGTNLYEQYF

V gene: TRBV6-5
D gene: TRBD1
J gene: TRBJ1-1
clone size: few
CDR3 DNA: TGTGCCAGCAATCTCAGACAGGGTCGTAATGAAGCTTTCTTT
CDR3 protein: CASNLRQGRNEAFF

V gene: TRBV6-5
D gene: TRBD1
J gene: TRBJ1-5
clone size: NA
CDR3 DNA: TGTGCCAGCAGTTACAGCGCGACAGGGTTTGCGAGCAATCAGCCCCAGCATTTT
CDR3 protein: CASSYSATGFASNQPQHF

V gene: TRBV30
D gene: TRBD1
J gene: TRBJ1-2
clone size: few
CDR3 DNA: TGTGCCTGGAGAGATCCCGGGACAGCTGCTAACTATGGCTACACCTTC
CDR3 protein: CAWRDPGTAANYGYTF

V gene: TRBV6-5
D gene: NA
J gene: TRBJ1-3
clone size: few
CDR3 DNA: TGTGCCAGCAGTTACTCGTACGAGCGGCGCTCTGGAAACACCATATATTTT
CDR3 protein: CASSYSYERRSGNTIYF

V gene: TRBV7-9
D gene: NA
J gene: TRBJ1-5
clone size: NA
CDR3 DNA: TGTGCCAGCAGCTTAGAGGTGGGACCAAGCAATCAGCCCCAGCATTTT
CDR3 protein: CASSLEVGPSNQPQHF

V gene: TRBV7-2
D gene: NA
J gene: TRBJ2-1
clone size: NA
CDR3 DNA: TGTGTCAGCAGGAAGAGGGGGGGGGCGGACAATGAGCAGTTCTTC
CDR3 protein: CVSRKRGGADNEQFF

V gene: TRBV11-2
D gene: TRBD2
J gene: TRBJ2-1
clone size: few
CDR3 DNA: TGTGCCAGCAGCTCCATCCTAGCGGACTCCTACAATGAGCAGTTCTTC
CDR3 protein: CASSSILADSYNEQFF

V gene: TRBV3-1
D gene: NA
J gene: TRBJ2-5
clone size: few
CDR3 DNA: TGTGCCAGCAGACTTCAGGGGGGAGAGAGGACCCAGTACTTC
CDR3 protein: CASRLQGGERTQYF

V gene: TRBV7-2
D gene: NA
J gene: TRBJ2-5
clone size: NA
CDR3 DNA: TGTGCAAGCAGCTTAACCCTGACGGGAGCGAGCTCCTACAATGAGCAGTACTTC
CDR3 protein: CASSLTLTGASSYNEQYF

V gene: TRBV5-1
D gene: TRBD1
J gene: TRBJ2-4
clone size: NA
CDR3 DNA: TGCGCCAGCAGCCGTCCCGGGACAGGGGCCGGGGTTAACATTCAGTACTTC
CDR3 protein: CASSRPGTGAGVNIQYF

V gene: TRBV5-1
D gene: TRBD1
J gene: TRBJ2-5
clone size: NA
CDR3 DNA: TGCGCCAGCAGCTGGGGACAGGCCTCCTACAATGAGCAGTACTTC
CDR3 protein: CASSWGQASYNEQYF

V gene: TRBV3-1
D gene: NA
J gene: TRBJ2-1
clone size: NA
CDR3 DNA: TGTGCCAGCAGCCACCTGGGGGGCAATGAGCAGTTCTTC
CDR3 protein: CASSHLGGNEQFF

V gene: TRBV10-1
D gene: TRBD1
J gene: TRBJ1-2
clone size: NA
CDR3 DNA: TGCGCCAACAGTCCACCCGGGACAGGGCACATGGATGGCTACACCTTC
CDR3 protein: CANSPPGTGHMDGYTF

V gene: TRBV4-1
D gene: NA
J gene: TRBJ1-4
clone size: NA
CDR3 DNA: TGCGCCAGCAGCACGCAAGACAGGAAGAATGAAAAACTGTTTTTT
CDR3 protein: CASSTQDRKNEKLFF

V gene: TRBV3-1
D gene: TRBD1
J gene: TRBJ1-2
clone size: NA
CDR3 DNA: TGTGCCAGCAGCCAACCGGGACAGGGGCATGGCTACACCTTC
CDR3 protein: CASSQPGQGHGYTF

V gene: TRBV20-1
D gene: NA
J gene: TRBJ2-1
clone size: once
CDR3 DNA: TGCAGTGTTCGGGAAAGTCCCTACAATGAGCAGTTCTTC
CDR3 protein: CSVRESPYNEQFF

V gene: TRBV15
D gene: TRBD1
J gene: TRBJ1-4
clone size: few
CDR3 DNA: TGTGCCACCACTGCGGACAGGGGGTTTAAACTGTTTTTT
CDR3 protein: CATTADRGFKLFF

V gene: TRBV10-3
D gene: TRBD2
J gene: TRBJ2-1
clone size: few
CDR3 DNA: TGTGCCATCAGTCCCGGACTAGCGCAATACAATGAGCAGTTCTTC
CDR3 protein: CAISPGLAQYNEQFF

V gene: TRBV29-1
D gene: NA
J gene: TRBJ1-5
clone size: NA
CDR3 DNA: TGCAGCGTGGGAGAGGGTTGGGATAGCAATCAGCCCCAGCATTTT
CDR3 protein: CSVGEGWDSNQPQHF

V gene: TRBV15
D gene: NA
J gene: TRBJ1-5
clone size: NA
CDR3 DNA: TGTGCCACCAGCAGAGACGGCAATAGCAATCAGCCCCAGCATTTT
CDR3 protein: CATSRDGNSNQPQHF

V gene: TRBV4-1
D gene: NA
J gene: TRBJ2-5
clone size: NA
CDR3 DNA: TGCGCCAGCAGCCAGTTCATGAGGGGGGAAGAGACCCAGTACTTC
CDR3 protein: CASSQFMRGEETQYF

V gene: TRBV6-5
D gene: NA
J gene: TRBJ2-5
clone size: few
CDR3 DNA: TGTGCCAGCAGCCGGACTACCGGCGGGGCCCAGTACTTC
CDR3 protein: CASSRTTGGAQYF

V gene: TRBV20-1
D gene: NA
J gene: TRBJ1-2
clone size: NA
CDR3 DNA: TGCAGTGCTAGAGCTGGTACGGAGTATGGCTACACCTTC
CDR3 protein: CSARAGTEYGYTF

V gene: TRBV6-5
D gene: NA
J gene: TRBJ2-1
clone size: NA
CDR3 DNA: TGTGCCAGCAGTTACTTCCGGGACGCCTCGCGCAATGAGCAGTTCTTC
CDR3 protein: CASSYFRDASRNEQFF

V gene: TRBV7-8
D gene: TRBD2
J gene: TRBJ2-5
clone size: few
CDR3 DNA: TGTGCCAGCAGCTTAGGAACGGGAGGGTTTCAAGAGACCCAGTACTTC
CDR3 protein: CASSLGTGGFQETQYF

V gene: TRBV6-1
D gene: NA
J gene: TRBJ1-1
clone size: NA
CDR3 DNA: TGTGCCAGCAGGGGCACTGAGAACACTGAAGCTTTCTTT
CDR3 protein: CASRGTENTEAFF

V gene: TRBV11-2
D gene: TRBD2
J gene: TRBJ2-1
clone size: few
CDR3 DNA: TGTGCCAGCAGCTTACTCCTAGCGGGGGTCTACAATGAGCAGTTCTTC
CDR3 protein: CASSLLLAGVYNEQFF

V gene: TRBV7-3
D gene: TRBD1
J gene: TRBJ2-1
clone size: NA
CDR3 DNA: TGTGCCAGCAGCCTGGGGACAGGGGAGGTAAACAATGAGCAGTTCTTC
CDR3 protein: CASSLGTGEVNNEQFF

V gene: TRBV13
D gene: NA
J gene: TRBJ2-1
clone size: NA
CDR3 DNA: TGTGCCAGCAAAAATCAGGGGCTTCCCTACAATGAGCAGTTCTTC
CDR3 protein: CASKNQGLPYNEQFF

V gene: TRBV7-2
D gene: NA
J gene: TRBJ2-3
clone size: few
CDR3 DNA: TGTGCCAGCAGCTTGAAGGGGGTCACAGATACGCAGTATTTT
CDR3 protein: CASSLKGVTDTQYF

V gene: TRBV25-1
D gene: NA
J gene: TRBJ1-1
clone size: few
CDR3 DNA: TGTGCCAGCAGTGTCATGAACACTGAAGCTTTCTTT
CDR3 protein: CASSVMNTEAFF

V gene: TRBV4-1
D gene: TRBD2
J gene: TRBJ2-1
clone size: NA
CDR3 DNA: TGCGCCAGCACCGGGAGGGGGTACAATGAGCAGTTCTTC
CDR3 protein: CASTGRGYNEQFF